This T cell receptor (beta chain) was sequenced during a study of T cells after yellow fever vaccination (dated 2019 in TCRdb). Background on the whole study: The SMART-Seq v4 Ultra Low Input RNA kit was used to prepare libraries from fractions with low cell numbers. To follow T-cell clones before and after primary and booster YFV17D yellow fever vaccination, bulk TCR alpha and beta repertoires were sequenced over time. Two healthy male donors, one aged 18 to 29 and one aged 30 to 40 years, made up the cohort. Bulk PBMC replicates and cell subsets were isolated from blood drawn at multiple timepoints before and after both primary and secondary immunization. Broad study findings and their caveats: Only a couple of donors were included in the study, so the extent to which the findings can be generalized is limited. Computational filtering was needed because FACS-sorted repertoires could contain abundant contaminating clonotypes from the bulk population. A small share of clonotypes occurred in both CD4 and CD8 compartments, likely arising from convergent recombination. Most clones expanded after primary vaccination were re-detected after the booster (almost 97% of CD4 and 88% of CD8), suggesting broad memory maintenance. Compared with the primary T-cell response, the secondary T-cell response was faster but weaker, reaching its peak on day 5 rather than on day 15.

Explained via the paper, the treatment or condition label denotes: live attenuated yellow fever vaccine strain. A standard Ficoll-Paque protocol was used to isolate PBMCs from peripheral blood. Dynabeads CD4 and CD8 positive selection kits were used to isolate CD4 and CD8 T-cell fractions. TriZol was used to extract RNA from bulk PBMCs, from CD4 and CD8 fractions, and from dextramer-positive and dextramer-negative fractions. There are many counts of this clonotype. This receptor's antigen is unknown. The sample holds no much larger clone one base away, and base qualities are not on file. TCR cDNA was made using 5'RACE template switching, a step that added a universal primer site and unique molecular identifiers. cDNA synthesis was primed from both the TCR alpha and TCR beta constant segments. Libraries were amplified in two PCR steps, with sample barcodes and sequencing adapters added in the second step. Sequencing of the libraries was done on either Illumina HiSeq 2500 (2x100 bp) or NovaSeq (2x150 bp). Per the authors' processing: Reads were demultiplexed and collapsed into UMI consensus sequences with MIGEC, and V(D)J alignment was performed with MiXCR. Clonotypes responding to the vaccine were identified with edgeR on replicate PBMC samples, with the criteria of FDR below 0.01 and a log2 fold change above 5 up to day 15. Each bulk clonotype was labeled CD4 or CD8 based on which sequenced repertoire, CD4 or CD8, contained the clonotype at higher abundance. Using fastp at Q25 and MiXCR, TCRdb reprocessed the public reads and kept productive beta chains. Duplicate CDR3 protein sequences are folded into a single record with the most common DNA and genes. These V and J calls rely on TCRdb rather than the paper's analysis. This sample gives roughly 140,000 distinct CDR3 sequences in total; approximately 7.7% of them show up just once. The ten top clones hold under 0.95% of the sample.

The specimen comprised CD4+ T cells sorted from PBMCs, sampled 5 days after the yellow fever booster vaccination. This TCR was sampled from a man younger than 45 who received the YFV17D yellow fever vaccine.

The nucleotide sequence reads TGCGCCAGCAGCTCGAGGGGGAGGGACTCTGAAGCTTTCTTT. This yields the protein CASSSRGRDSEAFF. The V and J genes are TRBV5-1 and TRBJ1-1; TRBD1 is a possible D gene, resting on 6 matching bases. V is cut by 3 bases and J by 6 bases, and the space between the germline ends is 15 bases. CDR1 SGHRS and CDR2 YFSETQ were looked up in the germline V gene. The CDR3 runs 14 amino acids, cysteine and phenylalanine included. Left in the record is the CDR3 DNA by itself, 42 bases read in frame from the first base.